These T cell receptor beta chains were read from a single sample in a study of tumor-infiltrating lymphocytes in primary liver carcinoma. TCRdb fed the multiplex PCR reads into MiXCR, producing one record per CDR3 protein. The data show more than 70,000 distinct CDR3 sequences, 69% seen once. Specimen: tumor-adjacent normal liver tissue. These receptors were taken from a middle-aged man with primary liver carcinoma and hepatitis B virus infection. The CDR3 runs from the conserved cysteine through the conserved F or W. The D gene is left open where the match is weak. Size tells how often a clone was seen (once, few, many) or the class of an expanded clone, and some rows leave it out.

j_gene,d_gene,abundance,v_gene,CDR3nt,CDR3aa
TRBJ2-7,TRBD1,NA,TRBV11-2,TGCGCCAACAGCTTCGACAGGGTGTACGAGCACTACTTC,CANSFDRVYEHYF
TRBJ2-5,NA,NA,TRBV11-2,TGTGTCAGCAGCTTAGGACCGGGCAGTCAAGAGACCCAATACTTC,CVSSLGPGSQETQYF
TRBJ1-2,NA,NA,TRBV10-2,TGCGCCAGCAGTGACCTCCAGGGGGGCTACACCTTC,CASSDLQGGYTF
TRBJ2-1,TRBD2,NA,TRBV5-1,TGCGCCAGCAGCTTGACAGGCGGGAGTAGATACAATGAGCAGTTCTTC,CASSLTGGSRYNEQFF
TRBJ2-2,TRBD2,many,TRBV10-3,TGTGCCATCAAAGGCGGGAGAGGCGACACCGGGGAGCTGTTTTTT,CAIKGGRGDTGELFF
TRBJ2-2,TRBD2,NA,TRBV6-5,TGTGCCAACAGTTACTCGACTGTAGCGGGGGCGAACACCGGGGAGCTGTCTTTT,CANSYSTVAGANTGELSF
TRBJ2-1,TRBD1,NA,TRBV14,TGTGCCAGCAGACGCGACAGGGGGGTGACAAAGTTCTTC,CASRRDRGVTKFF
TRBJ2-1,NA,NA,TRBV14,TGTGCCAGCAGCGTCCGTACAGGATGGGGGCAGTTCTTC,CASSVRTGWGQFF
TRBJ2-1,NA,many,TRBV7-9,TGTGCCAGCAGTGACAGTTTATCCGAAAACAATGAGCAGTTCTTC,CASSDSLSENNEQFF
TRBJ2-1,NA,NA,TRBV7-9,TGTGCCAGCTGCATGTACAGAGGGCAGAGGAATGAGCAGTTCTTC,CASCMYRGQRNEQFF
TRBJ1-2,NA,NA,TRBV11-2,TGTGGCAGCAGCATCGGGAGGGGTGGAGGCTACACCTTC,CGSSIGRGGGYTF
TRBJ2-1,NA,NA,TRBV29-1,TGCAGCGGCATAGGTCGGGGGCAGTTCTTC,CSGIGRGQFF
TRBJ2-7,TRBD1,NA,TRBV7-3,TGTGCCAGCAGCCTTTCCCCCGGGACAGGCTACGAGCAGTACTTC,CASSLSPGTGYEQYF
TRBJ1-2,TRBD1,NA,TRBV28,TGTGCCAGCAGTCTCGGACAGGGGAGAGGCTACACCTTC,CASSLGQGRGYTF
TRBJ2-7,TRBD2,NA,TRBV11-2,TGTGCCAGCAGCTTTCGGACTAGCGGGGGGGCTTGCTACGAGCAGTACTTC,CASSFRTSGGACYEQYF
TRBJ2-1,NA,NA,TRBV6-1,TGTGCCAGCAGGGCGGAGGGCCGTAGGAGTAAGCAGTTCTTT,CASRAEGRRSKQFF
TRBJ2-7,TRBD2,NA,TRBV29-1,TGCAGCGTTCAAAGTAGCGGGGGGCCGAGCGAGCGGTACTTC,CSVQSSGGPSERYF
TRBJ2-7,NA,NA,TRBV11-3,TGTGCCAGCAGCGTCGGACAGTTTAGTCAGTACTTC,CASSVGQFSQYF
TRBJ2-6,NA,NA,TRBV6-6,TGTACCAGCAGCCCCAGGGTGTCTAGGGCCAACGTCCTGACTTTC,CTSSPRVSRANVLTF
TRBJ2-3,TRBD2,NA,TRBV10-3,TGTGTCATCAGTGAACCCCTCCGACTAGCTGGAACCACAGATACGCAGTATTTT,CVISEPLRLAGTTDTQYF
TRBJ2-7,NA,NA,TRBV29-1,TGCAACGTGGGTTGGGGTAATCACGAGCAGTACTTC,CNVGWGNHEQYF
TRBJ2-5,TRBD2,once,TRBV4-2,TGTGCCTGCAGCCAAGCTAACGGGAGGTGGGAGACCCAGTACTTC,CACSQANGRWETQYF